Shown below are 24 T cell receptor beta chains from a single sample sequenced in a study of Tregs in tolerant kidney transplant recipients. Recipient PBMCs carried a CFSE label and met irradiated graft donor PBMCs for approximately 6 days before FACS sorting. Data came from immunoSEQ multiplex PCR; TCRdb stores just in-frame clones and leaves some out. Of 15,000 to 19,000 clones listed, more than 50% are singletons. No antigens are known for them. The sample in question was CD4+ T cells from blood cultured with allogeneic cells, obtained before the transplant. These receptor sequences come from a human patient who received a combined kidney and bone marrow transplant.

This clone was observed a few times. The chain carries TRBV29-1 and TRBJ2-1, with TRBD1 identical over 9 bases. The ends lost 5 bases at V and 15 bases at J; junction bases unmatched: 11. Germline V gives CDR1 SQVTM, CDR2 ANQGSEA. The CDR3 contains 12 residues. CDR3 region: CSVYIGGQGPFF. Written as DNA, the CDR3 is TGCAGCGTTTACATAGGGGGACAGGGCCCGTTCTTC.

The V gene is TRBV19, the J gene TRBJ2-2; possibly TRBD2 for D (6 bases). Deletions cut 2 bases from V and 6 bases from J, with 10 bases between. This CDR3 is built from 14 residues. CDR1 is LNHDA, CDR2 SQIVND, per germline (reference sequence). The CDR3 loop is CASSITLAPGELFF. The CDR3 coding sequence is TGTGCCAGTAGTATAACACTAGCCCCCGGGGAGCTGTTTTTT.

V is TRBV7-2 and J is TRBJ2-7, with D unresolved. The germline gives CDR1 SGHTA, CDR2 FQGNSA. This CDR3 spans 12 amino acids. V was pared by 2 bases and J by 4 bases, with 6 bases between. This CDR3 is CASSLRLYEQYF. CDR3 nucleotides: TGTGCCAGCAGCTTACGACTGTACGAGCAGTACTTC.

The V call is TRBV6-5, the J call TRBJ2-7; 12 nucleotides align to TRBD2. V was pared by 5 bases and J by 2 bases, with 1 base of the junction left unmatched. Germline V gene lookup returns CDR1 MNHEY and CDR2 SVGAGI. This CDR3 is 14 amino acids long. CDR3 loop: CASSGLAGTYEQYF. In DNA form, the CDR3 reads TGTGCCAGCAGTGGACTAGCGGGAACCTACGAGCAGTACTTC.

The chain links TRBV19 to TRBJ2-1, with D perhaps TRBD2 (6 bases). The CDR3 is 14 amino acids. In germline, CDR1 is LNHDA, CDR2 SQIVND (reference sequence). V dropped 1 base and J dropped 12 bases, with 16 bases sitting between them. The DNA for the CDR3 is TGTGCCAGTAGTATAGGGGACTTCGGGGTTGGGCAGTTCTTC. Its translation: CASSIGDFGVGQFF. Combining the CDR3 with reference TRBV19 and TRBJ2-1 gives the whole variable domain DGGITQSPKYLFRKEGQNVTLSCEQNLNHDAMYWYRQDPGQGLRLIYYSQIVNDFQKGDIAEGYSVSREKKESFPLTVTSAQKNPTAFYLCASSIGDFGVGQFFGPGTRLTVL.

This clone was picked up one time. Germline is not matched at one junction end, which may reflect a read error. The chain carries TRBV5-1 and TRBJ2-3; 14 positions agree with TRBD2. Germline V gives CDR1 SGHRS, CDR2 YFSETQ. CDR3 size: 16 residues. The CDR3 spells CASSFGTSGSSDAQYF. The CDR3 DNA follows: TGCGCCAGCAGCTTTGGGACTAGCGGGAGTTCAGATGCGCAGTATTTT.

In its sample, this clone ranks as medium-sized. This chain uses TRBV19 with TRBJ1-5; perhaps TRBD1 as D (5 bases). Per germline, CDR1 LNHDA and CDR2 SQIVND (reference sequence). CDR3 size: 16 residues. V was clipped by 1 base and J by 6 bases, with 16 bases between them. The CDR3 loop is CASSIAKGLNFQPQHF. For the CDR3, the DNA is TGTGCCAGTAGTATAGCTAAGGGGTTAAATTTTCAGCCCCAGCATTTT.

V usage is TRBV7-2 and J usage is TRBJ2-3; 11 bases are shared with TRBD1. The CDR3 length is 16 residues. Germline trimming cut 2 bases from V and 5 bases from J; bases unmatched to any gene: 6. Germline loops: CDR1 SGHTA, CDR2 FQGNSA. The CDR3, as DNA: TGTGCCAGCAGCTTAAGAGGGGGACAGGGGGGAGATACGCAGTATTTT. Translating gives CASSLRGGQGGDTQYF.

V gene TRBV11-3 combines with J gene TRBJ2-1; 9 bases line up with TRBD2. The CDR3 extends over 17 amino acids. Germline lookup yields CDR1 SGHNT and CDR2 YENEEA. V trimming: 3 bases; J trimming: 2 bases; junction bases outside the gene matches: 8. This CDR3 is CASSFRGLAKAYNEQFF. The CDR3 DNA sequence: TGTGCCAGCAGCTTTAGGGGACTAGCCAAAGCCTACAATGAGCAGTTCTTC.

The chain carries TRBV6-5 and TRBJ1-1, with a tentative D call TRBD1 (6 bases). The V and J ends lost 0 bases and 4 bases respectively, with 12 bases between them. The V gene's germline CDR1 is MNHEY and CDR2 SVGAGI. CDR3 length: 15 amino acids. The CDR3 loop is CASSYSRGGGTEAFF. CDR3 DNA sequence: TGTGCCAGCAGTTACTCGCGGGGGGGCGGCACTGAAGCTTTCTTT.

The chain employs TRBV7-7 and TRBJ2-2; TRBD2 matches 7 bases. V lost 7 bases, J lost 2 bases, and 4 bases stayed unmatched. This CDR3 comprises 14 residues. Germline V CDR1 and CDR2: SSHAT, FNYEAQ (reference sequence). CDR3 loop: CASTPSGNTGELFF. For the CDR3, the DNA is TGTGCCAGCACTCCTAGCGGTAACACCGGGGAGCTGTTTTTT.

The chain joins TRBV13 to TRBJ2-1; D not resolved. Per germline, CDR1 PRHDT and CDR2 FYEKMQ (reference sequence). The CDR3 loop spans 15 amino acids. V was trimmed by 0 bases and J by 3 bases, leaving 9 bases between them. CDR3 amino acids: CASSLGPHSYNEQFF. The CDR3 DNA sequence: TGTGCCAGCAGCTTAGGGCCTCATAGCTACAATGAGCAGTTCTTC.

This clone was counted only a few times. This chain links TRBV7-2 with TRBJ1-1; D unresolved. Germline lookup yields CDR1 SGHTA and CDR2 FQGNSA. The CDR3 contains 11 residues. Trimming shortened V by 8 bases and J by 3 bases, and 7 bases separated the two germline ends. The CDR3 DNA sequence: TGTGCCAGCTCCTTCTACACTGAAGCTTTCTTT. Its protein is CASSFYTEAFF.

The V gene is TRBV7-2, the J gene TRBJ2-7; maybe TRBD2 (5 bases). Deletions cut 3 bases from V and 7 bases from J, with 16 bases between. In germline, CDR1 is SGHTA, CDR2 FQGNSA. The CDR3 totals 14 residues. The DNA for the CDR3 is TGTGCCAGCAGCTTCGAGGGCGGGTTGTATGAGCAGTACTTC. Its protein product is CASSFEGGLYEQYF.

The V and J genes are TRBV5-4 and TRBJ2-7; the match to TRBD2 covers 10 bases. Germline V gives CDR1 SGHNT, CDR2 YYREEE (reference sequence). The CDR3 is 17 amino acids. The V gene end was trimmed by 4 bases and the J gene end by 0 bases; junction bases not matched to a gene: 10. CDR3 coding DNA: TGTGCCAGCAGCCAAATAGCGGGGGGCCTCAGCTCCTACGAGCAGTACTTC. The encoded protein is CASSQIAGGLSSYEQYF.

The chain employs TRBV7-2 and TRBJ2-3; no firm D call. The CDR3 contains 14 residues. Germline CDR1 reads SGHTA; CDR2 reads FQGNSA. V lost 5 bases, J lost 4 bases, and 13 bases lay in between. The CDR3, as DNA: TGTGCCAGCAGCATGACCAGCGCGGCAGATACGCAGTATTTT. Its translation: CASSMTSAADTQYF.

The gene calls are TRBV29-1 and TRBJ1-2; possibly TRBD1 for D (6 bases). CDR1 is SQVTM and CDR2 is ANQGSEA in the germline V gene. This CDR3 contains 15 residues. Trimming pared 5 bases from V and 4 bases from J, leaving 20 bases between. The CDR3 DNA is TGCAGCGTTCCCCCTTCAGACAGGTTTGGCTATGGCTACACCTTC. Its translation: CSVPPSDRFGYGYTF.

This clone turned up a few times. This sequence joins TRBV4-3 and TRBJ2-1; TRBD2 matches 13 bases. The CDR3 length is 17 residues. Germline V gene data show CDR1 as LGHNA and CDR2 as YSLEER. J lost 5 bases, V lost 1 base, and 5 bases had no gene match. The CDR3 DNA sequence: TGCGCCAGCAGCCAAGTCGGACTAGCGGGAGCGAACAATGAGCAGTTCTTC. It codes for CASSQVGLAGANNEQFF.

The rearrangement links TRBV29-1 to TRBJ1-3; 8 bases align to TRBD1. Germline-derived CDR1 and CDR2 are SQVTM and ANQGSEA. CDR3 length equals 14 residues. V shed 5 bases, J shed 4 bases, and the junction held 7 bases outside the gene matches. The CDR3 sequence: CSVLSDREGNTIYF. CDR3 sequence (DNA): TGCAGCGTTCTGTCGGACAGGGAAGGAAACACCATATATTTT.

The V call is TRBV9, the J call TRBJ1-1, with no clear D. The germline V gene encodes CDR1 SGDLS and CDR2 YYNGEE. With 1 base removed from V and 0 bases from J, the gap between germline ends came to 4 bases. CDR3 length: 13 residues. The CDR3 sequence: CASSVFVNTEAFF. In DNA, the CDR3 is TGTGCCAGCAGCGTATTCGTGAACACTGAAGCTTTCTTT.

The chain links TRBV5-1 to TRBJ1-5, with 8 bases matching TRBD1. This CDR3 spans 14 amino acids. Germline-derived CDR1 and CDR2 are SGHRS and YFSETQ. V shed 4 bases, J shed 5 bases, and the junction held 5 bases outside the gene matches. The CDR3 region has the DNA TGCGCCAGCAGCACCGGACAGGGACATCAGCCCCAGCATTTT. It is translated as CASSTGQGHQPQHF.

V usage is TRBV7-9 and J usage is TRBJ2-2, with TRBD1 identical over 9 bases. This CDR3 contains 14 residues. Germline CDR1 reads SEHNR; CDR2 reads FQNEAQ (reference sequence). V lost 7 bases, J lost 5 bases, and 5 bases stayed unmatched. CDR3 sequence (DNA): TGTGCCAGCACCCTGACAGGGGGGACCGGGGAGCTGTTTTTT. This encodes CASTLTGGTGELFF.

The chain couples TRBV7-6 to TRBJ2-3; 8 bases agree with TRBD2. V trimming: 0 bases; J trimming: 5 bases; junction bases outside the gene matches: 7. The CDR3 sequence is 16 residues long. Germline CDR1 is SGHVS and CDR2 is FNYEAQ. The CDR3 sequence: CASSLASPGGIDTQYF. As DNA, the CDR3 is TGTGCCAGCAGCTTAGCGTCGCCGGGGGGGATAGATACGCAGTATTTT. The full variable domain, completed using reference TRBV7-6 and TRBJ2-3, is GAGVSQSPRYKVTKRGQDVALRCDPISGHVSLYWYRQALGQGPEFLTYFNYEAQQDKSGLPNDRFSAERPEGSISTLTIQRTEQRDSAMYRCASSLASPGGIDTQYFGPGTRLTVL.

The chain joins TRBV7-2 to TRBJ1-1, with TRBD1 matching over 8 bases. CDR1 is SGHTA, CDR2 FQGNSA, per germline. V was clipped by 5 bases and J by 5 bases; unmatched bases: 10. The CDR3 is made up of 15 amino acids. CDR3 nucleotide sequence: TGTGCCAGCAGCGTCCAGGGGGCAGAGGGGACTGAAGCTTTCTTT. Its translation: CASSVQGAEGTEAFF.